The sequence of this T cell receptor beta chain was determined in a study of T cell responses to AZD1222 COVID-19 vaccine. Study details: The study pooled second doses at about 4 or about 12 weeks. The study's findings and limits: Epitopes outside B.1.351 and B.1.1.7 mutated regions reportedly drew nearly half of spike TCRs. Repertoire samples came only from after the peak T cell response.

Method: immunoSEQ multiplex PCR; TCRdb's copy keeps in-frame clones and lacks some. The data show roughly 150,000 clones, with 85% to 95% seen just once and about 9.1% held by the top ten. The germline V gene has CDR1 SGHRS and CDR2 YFSETQ. This CDR3 spans 17 amino acids. Trimming took off 2 bases at V and 3 bases at J, with 21 bases between the two ends. As for this clone: What it binds is not known.

Source: peripheral blood, taken on day 0 of AZD1222 vaccination. The chain employs TRBV5-1 and TRBJ2-7, with D perhaps matching TRBD1 (6 bases). This sequence was found in an adult in good health. The CDR3 here is CASSLERDTRVGYEQYF. CDR3 coding DNA: TGCGCCAGCAGCTTAGAGAGGGACACCAGGGTGGGCTACGAGCAGTACTTC.